The present entry profiles one T cell receptor (beta chain) with its context. Its antigen is as yet unknown. This sample stems from a study of CD8+ T cells in alopecia areata. Overall study: Tofacitinib was taken orally by treated patients, and the dose was 5 to 10 mg twice daily. The duration of tofacitinib was 6 to 18 months, with 6 months off drug afterward.

Regarding treatment: oral pan-JAK inhibitor, 5-10 mg twice daily. Germline V gene lookup returns CDR1 MNHNS and CDR2 SASEGT. The junction had 12 bases not matched to a gene; V was cut back by 4 bases and J by 3 bases. This CDR3 contains 17 residues. Isolated RNA was reverse transcribed into cDNA used as the sequencing template. Repertoires were generated with immunoSEQ multiplex PCR, while TCRdb's copy carries only in-frame clones and drops some. The repertoire holds around 210,000 clones, with 64% as singletons. Study conclusions and caveats: Alphabeta T cells residing in normal skin are also sequenced in scalp samples.

This chain connects TRBV6-1 to TRBJ2-4; 7 bases map to TRBD1. The receptor's source is a human donor with alopecia areata. The sample in question was CD4+ T cells sorted from blood, obtained at week 4, from a patient treated with tofacitinib. This CDR3 is CASSATTGKAHKNIQYF. The CDR3 nucleotides are TGTGCCAGCAGTGCCACGACAGGGAAAGCCCACAAAAACATTCAGTACTTC.